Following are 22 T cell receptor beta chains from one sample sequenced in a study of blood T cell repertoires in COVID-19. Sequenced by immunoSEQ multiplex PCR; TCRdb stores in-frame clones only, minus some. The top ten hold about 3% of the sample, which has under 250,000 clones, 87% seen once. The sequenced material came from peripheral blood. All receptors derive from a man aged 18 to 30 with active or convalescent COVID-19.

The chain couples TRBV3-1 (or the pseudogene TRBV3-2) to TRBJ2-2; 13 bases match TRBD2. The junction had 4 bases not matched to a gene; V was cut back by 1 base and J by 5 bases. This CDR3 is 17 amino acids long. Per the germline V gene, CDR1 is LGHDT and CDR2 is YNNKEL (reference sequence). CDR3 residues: CASSQGGLAGRTGELFF. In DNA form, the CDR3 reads TGTGCCAGCAGCCAAGGGGGACTAGCGGGGAGGACCGGGGAGCTGTTTTTT.

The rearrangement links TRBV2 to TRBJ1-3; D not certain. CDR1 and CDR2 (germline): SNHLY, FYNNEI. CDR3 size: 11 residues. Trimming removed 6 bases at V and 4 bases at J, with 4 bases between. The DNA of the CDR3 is TGTGCCAGCAGCAAAGGAAACACCATATATTTT. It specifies CASSKGNTIYF.

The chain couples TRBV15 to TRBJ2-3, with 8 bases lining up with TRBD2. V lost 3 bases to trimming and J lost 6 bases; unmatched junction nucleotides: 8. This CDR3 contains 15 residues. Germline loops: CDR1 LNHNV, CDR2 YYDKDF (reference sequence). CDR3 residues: CATSRRGTSGDTQYF. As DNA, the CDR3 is TGTGCCACCAGCAGGCGGGGGACTAGTGGGGATACGCAGTATTTT.

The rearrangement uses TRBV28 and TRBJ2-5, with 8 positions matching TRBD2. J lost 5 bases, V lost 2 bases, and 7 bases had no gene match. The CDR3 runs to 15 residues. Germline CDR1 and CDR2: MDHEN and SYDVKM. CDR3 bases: TGTGCCAGCAGTTTACCAGCGGGAGTTCTGGAGACCCAGTACTTC. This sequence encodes CASSLPAGVLETQYF.

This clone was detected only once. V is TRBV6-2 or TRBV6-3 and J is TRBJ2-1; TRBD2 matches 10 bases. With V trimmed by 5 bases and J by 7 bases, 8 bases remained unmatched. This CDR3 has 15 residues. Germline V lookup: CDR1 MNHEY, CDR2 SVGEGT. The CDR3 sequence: CASSREAGGRNEQFF. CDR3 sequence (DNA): TGTGCCAGCAGTAGAGAAGCGGGGGGGCGGAATGAGCAGTTCTTC.

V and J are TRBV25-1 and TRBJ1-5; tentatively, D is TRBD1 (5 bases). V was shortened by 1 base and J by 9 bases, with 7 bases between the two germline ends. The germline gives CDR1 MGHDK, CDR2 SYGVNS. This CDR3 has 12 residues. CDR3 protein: CASSEWGAPQHF. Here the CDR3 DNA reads TGTGCCAGCAGTGAATGGGGCGCGCCCCAGCATTTT.

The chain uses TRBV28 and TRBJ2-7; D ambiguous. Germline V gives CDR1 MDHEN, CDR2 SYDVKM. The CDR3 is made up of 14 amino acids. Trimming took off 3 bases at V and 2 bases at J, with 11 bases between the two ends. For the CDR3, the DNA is TGTGCCAGCAGTTTTATACTCTTTCCCTACGAGCAGTACTTC. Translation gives CASSFILFPYEQYF.

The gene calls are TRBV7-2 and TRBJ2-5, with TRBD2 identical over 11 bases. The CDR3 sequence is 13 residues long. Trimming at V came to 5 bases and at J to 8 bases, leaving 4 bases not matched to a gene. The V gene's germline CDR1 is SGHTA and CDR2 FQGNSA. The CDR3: CASSPLAGVTQYF. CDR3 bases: TGTGCCAGCAGCCCACTAGCGGGGGTTACCCAGTACTTC.

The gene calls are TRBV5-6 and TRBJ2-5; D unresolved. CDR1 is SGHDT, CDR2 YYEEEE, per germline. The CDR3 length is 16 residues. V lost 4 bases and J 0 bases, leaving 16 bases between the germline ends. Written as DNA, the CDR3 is TGTGCCAGCAGCCTGGGGATACTGGAGTACCAAGAGACCCAGTACTTC. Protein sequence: CASSLGILEYQETQYF.

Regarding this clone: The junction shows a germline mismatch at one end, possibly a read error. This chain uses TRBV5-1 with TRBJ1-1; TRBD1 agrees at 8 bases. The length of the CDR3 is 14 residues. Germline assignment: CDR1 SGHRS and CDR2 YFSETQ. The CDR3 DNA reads TGCGCCAGTCAAAGCCAGGGGGCTGACACGGAAGCTTTCTTT. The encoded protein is CASQSQGADTEAFF.

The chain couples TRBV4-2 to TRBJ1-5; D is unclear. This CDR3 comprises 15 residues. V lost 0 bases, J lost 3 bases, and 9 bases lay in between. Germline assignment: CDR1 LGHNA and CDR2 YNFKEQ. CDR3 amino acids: CASSQDGQHNQPQHF. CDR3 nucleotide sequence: TGTGCCAGCAGCCAAGATGGGCAGCACAATCAGCCCCAGCATTTT.

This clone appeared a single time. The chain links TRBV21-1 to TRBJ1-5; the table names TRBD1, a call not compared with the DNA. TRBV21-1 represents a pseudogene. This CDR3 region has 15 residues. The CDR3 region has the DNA TGTGCCAGCAGCAGCCCCAACAGAGACAATCAGCCCCAGCATTTT. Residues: CASSSPNRDNQPQHF.

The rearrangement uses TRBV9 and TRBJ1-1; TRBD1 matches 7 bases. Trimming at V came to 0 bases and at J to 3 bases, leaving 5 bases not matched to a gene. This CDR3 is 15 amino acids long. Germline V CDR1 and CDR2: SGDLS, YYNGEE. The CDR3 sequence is CASSVGARGDTEAFF. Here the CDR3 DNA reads TGTGCCAGCAGCGTAGGTGCCAGGGGGGACACTGAAGCTTTCTTT. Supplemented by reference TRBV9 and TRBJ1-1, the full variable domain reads DSGVTQTPKHLITATGQRVTLRCSPRSGDLSVYWYQQSLDQGLQFLIQYYNGEERAKGNILERFSAQQFPDLHSELNLSSLELGDSALYFCASSVGARGDTEAFFGQGTRLTVV.

This CDR3 reads CATSTGAKNIQYF. CDR3 bases: TGTGCCACCAGCACGGGGGCCAAAAACATTCAGTACTTC. The chain combines TRBV15 with TRBJ2-4; D perhaps matches TRBD2 (5 bases). The CDR3 loop spans 13 amino acids. Germline loops: CDR1 LNHNV, CDR2 YYDKDF (reference sequence). V lost 4 bases and J lost 1, with 5 bases in between.

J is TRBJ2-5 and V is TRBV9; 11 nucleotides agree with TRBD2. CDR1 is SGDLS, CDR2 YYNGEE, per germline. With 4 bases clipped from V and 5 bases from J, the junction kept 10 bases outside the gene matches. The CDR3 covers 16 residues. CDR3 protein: CASSTSSGGGTETQYF. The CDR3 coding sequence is TGTGCCAGCAGCACCAGTAGCGGGGGGGGTACGGAGACCCAGTACTTC.

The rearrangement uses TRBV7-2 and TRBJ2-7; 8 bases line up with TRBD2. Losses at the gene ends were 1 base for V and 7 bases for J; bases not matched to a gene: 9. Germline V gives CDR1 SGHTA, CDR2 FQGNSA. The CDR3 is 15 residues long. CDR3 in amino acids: CASSLVGGRMEEQYF. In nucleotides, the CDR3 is TGTGCCAGCAGCTTAGTGGGCGGGAGGATGGAAGAGCAGTACTTC. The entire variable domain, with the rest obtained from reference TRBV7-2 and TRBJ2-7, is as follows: GAGVSQSPSNKVTEKGKDVELRCDPISGHTALYWYRQSLGQGLEFLIYFQGNSAPDKSGLPSDRFSAERTGGSVSTLTIQRTQQEDSAVYLCASSLVGGRMEEQYFGPGTRLTVT.

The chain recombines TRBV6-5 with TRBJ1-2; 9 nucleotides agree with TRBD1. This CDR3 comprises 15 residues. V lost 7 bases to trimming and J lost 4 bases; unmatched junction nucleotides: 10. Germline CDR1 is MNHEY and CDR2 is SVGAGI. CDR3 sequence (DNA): TGTGCCAGCAAAAAACAGGGGGCGGCCCCCTATGGCTACACCTTC. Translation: CASKKQGAAPYGYTF.

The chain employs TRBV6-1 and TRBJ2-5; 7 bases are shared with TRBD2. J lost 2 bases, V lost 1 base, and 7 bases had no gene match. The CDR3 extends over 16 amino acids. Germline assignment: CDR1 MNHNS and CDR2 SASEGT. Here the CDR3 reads CASSEVGRGPQETQYF. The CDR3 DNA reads TGTGCCAGCAGTGAAGTTGGGAGGGGTCCTCAAGAGACCCAGTACTTC.

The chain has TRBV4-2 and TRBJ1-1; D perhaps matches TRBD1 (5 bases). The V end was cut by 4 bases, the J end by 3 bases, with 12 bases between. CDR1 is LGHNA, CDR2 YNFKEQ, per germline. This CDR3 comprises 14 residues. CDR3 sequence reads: CASSPGFEDTEAFF. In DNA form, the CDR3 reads TGTGCCAGCAGCCCAGGGTTTGAGGACACTGAAGCTTTCTTT.

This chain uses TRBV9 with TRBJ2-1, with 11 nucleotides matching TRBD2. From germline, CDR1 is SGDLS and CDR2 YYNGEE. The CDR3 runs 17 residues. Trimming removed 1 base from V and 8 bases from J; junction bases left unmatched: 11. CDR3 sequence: CASSVTASGRPPHEQFF. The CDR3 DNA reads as TGTGCCAGCAGCGTAACTGCTAGCGGGAGGCCCCCCCATGAGCAGTTCTTC.

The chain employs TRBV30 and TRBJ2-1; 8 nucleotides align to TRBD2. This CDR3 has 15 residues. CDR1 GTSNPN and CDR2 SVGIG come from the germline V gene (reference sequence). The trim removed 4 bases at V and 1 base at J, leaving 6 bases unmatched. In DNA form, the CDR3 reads TGTGCCTGGACTCAGTTAGCGGGGTCCTACAATGAGCAGTTCTTC. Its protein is CAWTQLAGSYNEQFF.

CDR3 in amino acids: CASSATIPQYF. CDR3 in DNA: TGTGCCAGCAGCGCCACTATTCCCCAGTACTTC. The J gene is TRBJ2-5, the V gene TRBV6-2 or TRBV6-3; D not certain. The CDR3 loop spans 11 amino acids. V lost 6 bases and J 9 bases, leaving 11 bases between the germline ends. Germline CDR1 is MNHEY and CDR2 is SVGEGT.